This T cell receptor beta chain originates from a study of T cell repertoires in cytomegalovirus infection. Study-level information: CMV epitopes in the study were HLA-C-restricted (recently identified) and HLA-B-restricted (well studied). Matching HLA type, along with CMV infection, was indicated by public TCR beta signatures.

The CDR3 length is 15 residues. V was shortened by 5 bases and J by 5 bases, with 17 bases between the two germline ends. In germline, CDR1 is SGHTA, CDR2 FQGNSA. Using its own MiXCR run on the reads, TCRdb lists one record per CDR3 protein. This table holds tens of thousands of distinct CDR3 sequences, under 20% found once. This clonotype was picked up a small number of times. As yet, its antigen is unknown. The sequenced sample was CD8+ T cells from cultured PBMCs, obtained from culture after CMV antigen stimulation. This chain joins TRBV7-2 and TRBJ2-3; D unclear. The sequence was obtained from a human donor in good health (CMV status not recorded). Some clones in this sample may be carry-over from other donors' samples. CDR3 loop: CASSPTTALGDTQYF. CDR3 bases: TGTGCCAGCAGCCCCACTACGGCTCTAGGAGATACGCAGTATTTT.